This TCR beta chain was retrieved from a study of shared clonotypes between healthy human individuals. Using immunoSEQ multiplex PCR, the repertoire was profiled, and TCRdb retains in-frame clones only, with some absent. This table has more than 200,000 clones, approximately 65% appearing once. Trimming took 3 bases from V and 6 from J, leaving 12 bases between them. Per the germline V gene, CDR1 is KGHSH and CDR2 is LQKENI. The CDR3 spans 14 residues. This TCR derives from a man younger than 40 in good health. The sequencing sample was made of memory CD4+ T cells sorted from blood. As to subset: CD45RA-negative fraction. The chain couples TRBV18 to TRBJ1-3; D unclear. DNA of the CDR3: TGTGCCAGCTCACCGCTGGCGGGTTTAAACACCATATATTTT. Translating gives CASSPLAGLNTIYF.